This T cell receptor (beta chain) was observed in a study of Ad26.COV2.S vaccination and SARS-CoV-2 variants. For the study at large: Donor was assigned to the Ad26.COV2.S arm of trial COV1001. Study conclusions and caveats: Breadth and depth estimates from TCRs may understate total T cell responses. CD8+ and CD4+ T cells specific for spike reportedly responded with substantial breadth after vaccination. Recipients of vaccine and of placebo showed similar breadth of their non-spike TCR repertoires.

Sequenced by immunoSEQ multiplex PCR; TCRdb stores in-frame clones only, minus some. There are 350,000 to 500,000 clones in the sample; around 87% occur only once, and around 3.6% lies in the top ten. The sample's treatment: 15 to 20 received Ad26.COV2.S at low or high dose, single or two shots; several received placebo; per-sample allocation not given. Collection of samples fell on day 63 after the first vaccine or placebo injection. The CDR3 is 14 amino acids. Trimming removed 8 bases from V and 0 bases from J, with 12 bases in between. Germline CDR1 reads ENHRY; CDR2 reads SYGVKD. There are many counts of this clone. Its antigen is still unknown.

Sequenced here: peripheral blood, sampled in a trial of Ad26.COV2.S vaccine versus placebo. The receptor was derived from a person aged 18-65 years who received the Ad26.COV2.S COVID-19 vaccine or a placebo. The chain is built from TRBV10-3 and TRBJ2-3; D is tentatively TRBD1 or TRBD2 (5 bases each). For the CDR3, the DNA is TGTGCCATCGGGCCCGGGACGAGCACAGATACGCAGTATTTT. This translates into CAIGPGTSTDTQYF.